This T cell receptor (beta chain) was identified during a study of CD8 T cells in ankylosing spondylitis. This clonotype was counted a few times. Its target is not known. The CDR3 has 15 residues. V gave up 4 bases and J gave up 2 bases; unmatched junction bases: 2. Germline values: CDR1 SGHAT, CDR2 FQNNGV. From the 5' RACE reads, TCRdb called clonotypes with MiXCR, one entry per CDR3 protein. Here the sample spans fewer than 750,000 distinct CDR3 sequences, around 19% being singletons. Study results and caveats: In ankylosing spondylitis blood, a motif of about 8 highly homologous TCR beta variants appeared characteristic.

Sequencing was done on a sample of blood, either unsorted or a sorted T cell fraction (not recorded which). The TCR was taken from a male donor with ankylosing spondylitis. The V call is TRBV11-2, the J call TRBJ1-5, with 10 bases matching TRBD1. The DNA of the CDR3 is TGTGCCAGCAGCTACGGGACAGGGGGCAATCAGCCCCAGCATTTT. It encodes CASSYGTGGNQPQHF. Filled out from reference TRBV11-2 and TRBJ1-5, the complete variable domain reads EAGVAQSPRYKIIEKRQSVAFWCNPISGHATLYWYQQILGQGPKLLIQFQNNGVVDDSQLPKDRFSAERLKGVDSTLKIQPAKLEDSAVYLCASSYGTGGNQPQHFGDGTRLSIL.